The source of this T cell receptor beta chain is a study of chronic HIV infection and antiretroviral therapy. MiXCR was run by TCRdb on the 5' RACE reads, yielding one entry per CDR3 protein. The data contain 45,000 to 55,000 distinct CDR3 sequences, 15% to 20% of them singletons. The J segment lost 1 base and the V segment lost 5 bases, leaving 14 bases of the junction unmatched. CDR3 length: 19 residues. Per germline, CDR1 LNHNV and CDR2 YYDKDF (reference sequence). The receptor comes from an adult who had HIV and had not received antiretroviral therapy, or was an uninfected healthy control (not recorded which). Sequenced: peripheral blood. The rearrangement joins TRBV15 to TRBJ2-6; 7 bases agree with TRBD1. CDR3 residues: CATSAPLGTAQSGANVLTF. The CDR3 DNA reads TGTGCCACCAGCGCACCATTGGGGACAGCTCAATCTGGGGCCAACGTCCTGACTTTC.